Listed here are 15 T cell receptor beta chains from one sample, sequenced in a study of cytomegalovirus exposure and HLA in healthy donors. Use of 60 Vbeta and 13 Jbeta primers characterized the PCR. Generated by immunoSEQ multiplex PCR, the TCRdb table keeps only in-frame clones and is missing some. Counted here are about 170,000 clones, roughly four fifths occurring once; the ten biggest clones make up roughly 0.82%. Sequenced material: PBMCs. The receptors originated from a female donor in good health and CMV-seronegative.

This clone showed up just a few times. J is TRBJ1-5 and V is TRBV7-2; no clear D gene. The CDR3 extends over 15 amino acids. Germline CDR1 SGHTA, CDR2 FQGNSA. V lost 4 bases and J 1 base, leaving 11 bases between the germline ends. The chain's CDR3 is CASSSHGGSNQPQHF. The CDR3 DNA reads as TGTGCCAGCAGCTCACACGGCGGGAGCAATCAGCCCCAGCATTTT.

This sequence joins TRBV20-1 and TRBJ2-7; D ambiguous. Looked up from germline, CDR1 is DFQATT and CDR2 is SNEGSKA (reference sequence). This CDR3 has 11 amino acids. CDR3 nucleotides: TGCAGCCTATACGCCGGCTACGAGCAGTACTTC. This sequence encodes CSLYAGYEQYF.

The chain joins TRBV6-1 to TRBJ2-1; a possible D gene is TRBD1 (7 bases). Germline lookup yields CDR1 MNHNS and CDR2 SASEGT. The CDR3 has 17 amino acids. Trimming pared 0 bases from V and 6 bases from J, leaving 18 bases between. The CDR3 region has the DNA TGTGCCAGCAGTGAAGCGAGTCTGGCAGGGGGGCCCAATGAGCAGTTCTTC. It encodes CASSEASLAGGPNEQFF.

This clone was seen only a few times. The chain joins TRBV30 to TRBJ1-3; D gene ambiguous. V was shortened by 0 bases and J by 0 bases, with 12 bases between the two germline ends. Germline V lookup: CDR1 GTSNPN, CDR2 SVGIG (reference sequence). The CDR3 loop spans 16 amino acids. CDR3 nucleotide sequence: TGTGCCTGGAGTGTCCTGGGCACCAACTCTGGAAACACCATATATTTT. It specifies CAWSVLGTNSGNTIYF.

This clone has more than one count but fewer than ten. The chain uses TRBV27 and TRBJ1-2; D is unresolved. Per the germline V gene, CDR1 is MNHEY and CDR2 is SMNVEV (reference sequence). The CDR3 contains 12 residues. The V end was cut by 7 bases, the J end by 8 bases, with 14 bases between. CDR3 in amino acids: CASITKVRGYTF. The CDR3 region has the DNA TGTGCCAGCATCACTAAGGTACGGGGCTACACCTTC.

The chain carries TRBV25-1 and TRBJ1-2, with 7 bases fitting TRBD1. With V trimmed by 4 bases and J by 1 base, 12 bases remained unmatched. This CDR3 has 17 residues. Germline CDR1 and CDR2: MGHDK and SYGVNS. The CDR3 nucleotides read TGTGCCAGCAGTGGCCTACAGGGGTTGGAAGTTAACTATGGCTACACCTTC. This codes for CASSGLQGLEVNYGYTF.

This sequence joins TRBV10-3 and TRBJ2-3; 7 positions agree with TRBD2. The length of the CDR3 is 13 residues. Losses at the gene ends were 2 bases for V and 8 bases for J; bases not matched to a gene: 4. CDR1 ENHRY and CDR2 SYGVKD come from the germline V gene. This CDR3 reads CAISEGVAGTQYF. CDR3 bases: TGTGCCATCAGTGAGGGAGTAGCGGGTACGCAGTATTTT.

The V call is TRBV18, the J call TRBJ1-1, with 7 bases that match TRBD1. Germline V CDR1 and CDR2: KGHSH, LQKENI. V dropped 6 bases and J dropped 0; count of bases not matched to a gene: 10. The CDR3 totals 16 residues. This CDR3 is CASSRRDRVMNTEAFF. CDR3 DNA sequence: TGTGCCAGCTCGCGTCGCGACAGGGTAATGAACACTGAAGCTTTCTTT.

The chain is built from TRBV11-2 and TRBJ2-1, with 8 positions matching TRBD2. The V gene end was trimmed by 4 bases and the J gene end by 5 bases; junction bases not matched to a gene: 4. This CDR3 is built from 14 residues. Germline V CDR1 and CDR2: SGHAT, FQNNGV. The CDR3 DNA is TGTGCCAGCAGCTCCAGCGGGGGCAACAATGAGCAGTTCTTC. This sequence encodes CASSSSGGNNEQFF.

This clone was seen more than once but under ten times. The chain is built from TRBV7-7 and TRBJ2-5; 7 nucleotides agree with TRBD1. Germline V gene data show CDR1 as SSHAT and CDR2 as FNYEAQ (reference sequence). The J segment lost 0 bases and the V segment lost 4 bases, leaving 5 bases of the junction unmatched. CDR3 size: 15 residues. DNA of the CDR3: TGTGCCAGCAGCTCTGGACAGGTATACCAAGAGACCCAGTACTTC. Amino acid sequence: CASSSGQVYQETQYF.

The chain is built from TRBV9 and TRBJ1-3; no clear D. The CDR3 loop spans 15 amino acids. V dropped 0 bases and J dropped 2 bases, with 9 bases sitting between them. Germline CDR1 is SGDLS and CDR2 is YYNGEE. The CDR3 is CASSVDPAAGNTIYF. The CDR3 DNA sequence: TGTGCCAGCAGCGTAGACCCGGCGGCTGGAAACACCATATATTTT.

This clone has just a few counts. The gene calls are TRBV7-3 and TRBJ2-2; a possible D gene is TRBD2 (5 bases). Germline values: CDR1 SGHTA, CDR2 FQGTGA. The CDR3 runs to 14 residues. The ends were cut back, 1 base at V and 5 bases at J, with 8 bases in the middle. CDR3 nucleotide sequence: TGTGCCAGCAGCTTAAGCGGGTTAACCGGGGAGCTGTTTTTT. Its translation is CASSLSGLTGELFF. The variable domain in full, with the rest retrieved from reference TRBV7-3 and TRBJ2-2, is GAGVSQTPSNKVTEKGKYVELRCDPISGHTALYWYRQSLGQGPEFLIYFQGTGAADDSGLPNDRFFAVRPEGSVSTLKIQRTERGDSAVYLCASSLSGLTGELFFGEGSRLTVL.

The gene calls are TRBV19 and TRBJ1-1, with D possibly being TRBD1 (5 bases). V was pared by 8 bases and J by 0 bases, with 13 bases between. There are 14 residues in the CDR3. Germline lookup yields CDR1 LNHDA and CDR2 SQIVND (reference sequence). CDR3 nucleotide sequence: TGTGCCAGTGGCCCCAGGGCGTTGAACACTGAAGCTTTCTTT. Amino acids: CASGPRALNTEAFF.

This clone showed up just a few times. J is TRBJ2-4 and V is TRBV29-1; the D is unclear. This CDR3 is 16 amino acids long. V lost 3 bases to trimming and J lost 3 bases, with 18 bases between them. Germline CDR1 is SQVTM and CDR2 is ANQGSEA. The CDR3 coding sequence is TGCAGCGTTGATGTGGCGGCGACCGGTGACAAAAACATTCAGTACTTC. Its translation: CSVDVAATGDKNIQYF.

J is TRBJ2-3 and V is TRBV4-2; D is ambiguous. The V and J ends lost 0 bases and 2 bases respectively, with 6 bases between them. The CDR3 totals 14 residues. Per germline, CDR1 LGHNA and CDR2 YNFKEQ. The CDR3 sequence: CASSQDRLTDTQYF. The DNA for the CDR3 is TGTGCCAGCAGCCAAGATCGACTCACAGATACGCAGTATTTT.